These T cell receptor beta chains were read from a single sample in a study of naive and memory T cell subsets. A single record per CDR3 protein comes from TCRdb applying MiXCR to the UMI-ligation and nested PCR reads. Among roughly 97,000 distinct CDR3 sequences listed, around 15% were seen once. The sample consisted of naive CD8+ T cells from blood. Receptors were obtained from a human donor in good health. Both conserved end residues are part of each CDR3. Each record gives: J gene, clone size, V gene, CDR3 length, D gene, CDR3 protein, CDR3 DNA. D genes are given only for firm matches. Clone size, where shown, is once, few, many, or a class for clones that have expanded.

TRBJ2-7,NA,TRBV5-6,14,NA,CASSLGAQTYEQYF,TGTGCCAGCAGCTTGGGGGCGCAAACCTACGAGCAGTACTTC
TRBJ2-1,NA,TRBV4-3,18,TRBD2,CASSQDRMGSGRGDEQFF,TGCGCCAGCAGCCAAGACAGGATGGGTAGCGGGAGGGGGGATGAGCAGTTCTTC
TRBJ2-5,many,TRBV18,17,NA,CASSPPEYRGEKETQYF,TGTGCCAGCTCACCACCGGAGTATCGGGGAGAGAAAGAGACCCAGTACTTC
TRBJ1-5,few,TRBV12-3/TRBV12-4,14,TRBD1,CASSPDRVDQPQHF,TGTGCCAGCAGCCCGGACAGGGTTGATCAGCCCCAGCATTTT
TRBJ1-2,few,TRBV27,12,NA,CASSSGLYGYTF,TGTGCCAGCAGTTCGGGACTCTATGGCTACACCTTC
TRBJ1-3,few,TRBV28,12,NA,CASRGGGYTIYF,TGTGCCAGCAGGGGTGGGGGTTACACCATATATTTT
TRBJ2-7,NA,TRBV29-1,14,TRBD1,CSVEGGTEKYEQYF,TGCAGCGTTGAAGGTGGGACAGAAAAGTACGAGCAGTACTTC
TRBJ1-1,NA,TRBV2,19,TRBD1,CASRHTSGQGARVNTEAFF,TGTGCCAGCAGACACACTTCCGGACAGGGGGCGAGGGTGAACACTGAAGCTTTCTTT
TRBJ2-3,many,TRBV12-3/TRBV12-4,17,TRBD2,CASSLVLAGAVRDTQYF,TGTGCCAGCAGTTTAGTTCTTGCGGGAGCGGTTAGAGATACGCAGTATTTT
TRBJ2-5,few,TRBV7-9,15,TRBD1,CASSLYTGGEETQYF,TGTGCCAGCAGCTTATACACAGGGGGCGAGGAGACCCAGTACTTC
TRBJ2-7,few,TRBV7-9,19,TRBD1,CASSSGTGKTRASSYEQYF,TGTGCCAGCAGCTCAGGGACAGGGAAAACAAGAGCCTCCTCCTACGAGCAGTACTTC
TRBJ2-7,few,TRBV29-1,13,TRBD1,CSALGQGDYEQYF,TGCAGCGCCTTAGGACAGGGGGACTACGAGCAGTACTTC
TRBJ2-1,few,TRBV5-1,19,TRBD2,CASSLGLAGVIRGYNEQFF,TGCGCCAGCAGCTTGGGACTAGCGGGAGTAATTAGGGGATACAATGAGCAGTTCTTC
TRBJ2-1,NA,TRBV7-2,14,NA,CASSPPGRDNEQFF,TGTGCCAGCAGCCCGCCGGGACGAGACAATGAGCAGTTCTTC
TRBJ2-1,few,TRBV6-1,12,TRBD2,CASRASGNEQFF,TGTGCCAGCAGGGCTAGCGGTAATGAGCAGTTCTTC
TRBJ1-1,NA,TRBV6-2/TRBV6-3,15,NA,CASSYFGGYSTEAFF,TGTGCCAGCAGTTACTTCGGGGGTTATAGCACTGAAGCTTTCTTT
TRBJ2-3,few,TRBV29-1,13,NA,CSVDTRGTDTQYF,TGCAGCGTTGACACACGCGGCACAGATACGCAGTATTTT
TRBJ2-1,many,TRBV27,17,NA,CATSRGGAVYSYNEQFF,TGTGCCACCTCACGGGGCGGGGCCGTCTACTCCTACAATGAGCAGTTCTTC
TRBJ1-2,few,TRBV29-1,13,NA,CSVPDRITYGYTF,TGCAGCGTTCCTGACAGGATCACCTATGGCTACACCTTC
TRBJ1-1,NA,TRBV12-3/TRBV12-4,14,NA,CASSFGAGDTEAFF,NA
TRBJ2-1,NA,TRBV12-3/TRBV12-4,17,NA,CASSLSSGEAWGYEQFF,TGTGCCAGCAGCCTCTCTTCCGGGGAGGCCTGGGGGTATGAGCAGTTCTTC
TRBJ2-7,many,TRBV7-2,14,TRBD1,CASSSGPGGSEQYF,TGTGCCAGCAGCTCAGGTCCAGGGGGCTCCGAGCAGTACTTC
TRBJ2-4,NA,TRBV7-2,14,NA,CASRPLLAKNIQYF,TGTGCCAGCAGGCCCCTCCTAGCCAAAAACATTCAGTACTTC
TRBJ2-1,NA,TRBV28,12,NA,CASSWADNEQFF,TGTGCCAGCAGCTGGGCCGACAATGAGCAGTTCTTC
TRBJ2-1,NA,TRBV7-9,16,TRBD2,CASSQPGLAGSNEQFF,TGTGCCAGCAGCCAGCCGGGACTAGCGGGAAGCAATGAGCAGTTCTTC
TRBJ1-6,many,TRBV7-9,13,NA,CASSLGDFSPLHF,TGTGCCAGCAGCTTAGGAGATTTTTCACCCCTCCACTTT
TRBJ2-7,NA,TRBV6-1,13,NA,CASIHPGLYEQYF,TGTGCCAGCATTCATCCGGGTCTCTACGAGCAGTACTTC
TRBJ1-5,many,TRBV30,12,NA,CAWSAPGKPQHF,TGTGCCTGGAGTGCCCCAGGGAAGCCCCAGCATTTT
TRBJ1-5,few,TRBV12-3/TRBV12-4,14,NA,CASSSRETNQPQHF,TGTGCCAGCAGTTCCCGGGAAACCAATCAGCCCCAGCATTTT
TRBJ2-3,few,TRBV11-2,15,NA,CASSFGRNPTDTQYF,TGTGCCAGCAGCTTCGGGCGGAACCCCACAGATACGCAGTATTTT
TRBJ1-6,NA,TRBV6-5,16,NA,CASSYSSGFSNSPLHF,TGTGCCAGCAGTTACTCGAGCGGATTCAGTAATTCACCCCTCCACTTT
TRBJ1-5,few,TRBV5-8,14,NA,CASNLGRINQPQHF,TGTGCCAGCAACCTCGGGCGGATCAATCAGCCCCAGCATTTT
TRBJ2-2,few,TRBV9,15,TRBD1,CASSVDRGYTGELFF,TGTGCCAGCAGCGTAGACAGGGGGTATACCGGGGAGCTGTTTTTT
TRBJ2-5,NA,TRBV7-9,14,TRBD2,CASRDGTREETQYF,TGTGCCAGCAGGGATGGGACTAGGGAAGAGACCCAGTACTTC
TRBJ2-7,NA,TRBV6-2/TRBV6-3,12,NA,CASSYPHPEQYF,TGTGCCAGCAGTTACCCGCACCCCGAGCAGTACTTC
TRBJ2-3,NA,TRBV14,14,NA,CASSQNWDTDTQYF,TGTGCCAGCAGCCAAAACTGGGACACAGATACGCAGTATTTT
TRBJ2-1,many,TRBV21-1,12,NA,CASNRECNEQFF,TGTGCCAGCAACAGGGAGTGCAATGAGCAGTTCTTC
TRBJ2-1,many,TRBV29-1,17,TRBD2,CSVEDLTGTSEYNEQFF,TGCAGCGTTGAAGACTTGACCGGGACTAGCGAATACAATGAGCAGTTCTTC
TRBJ2-7,few,TRBV2,12,NA,CASRSSDHEQYF,TGTGCCAGCAGGTCCTCGGATCACGAGCAGTACTTC
TRBJ2-1,many,TRBV5-1,15,NA,CASSGDSRSPIEQFF,TGCGCCAGCAGCGGAGACTCACGAAGCCCTATCGAGCAGTTCTTC
TRBJ2-3,many,TRBV9,16,NA,CASSVLGAGALDTQYF,TGTGCCAGCAGCGTATTAGGAGCGGGTGCCCTAGATACGCAGTATTTT
TRBJ1-6,few,TRBV27,15,NA,CASRIGHSYNSPLHF,TGTGCCAGTCGGATTGGCCACTCCTATAATTCACCCCTCCACTTT
TRBJ2-7,few,TRBV20-1,14,TRBD2,CSARDLGGGGEQYF,TGCAGTGCTAGAGACCTAGGCGGGGGGGGAGAGCAGTACTTC
TRBJ2-1,NA,TRBV30,12,NA,CAWRVPYNEQFF,TGTGCCTGGAGAGTCCCCTACAATGAGCAGTTCTTC
TRBJ2-1,NA,TRBV5-6,14,NA,CASRLGASLNEQFF,TGTGCCAGCAGGCTTGGGGCCAGTCTGAACGAGCAGTTCTTC
TRBJ1-2,few,TRBV29-1,13,NA,CSVEGQEIYGYTF,TGCAGCGTTGAAGGGCAGGAGATCTATGGCTACACCTTC
TRBJ2-1,few,TRBV6-4,14,TRBD2,CASSPGTSFNEQFF,TGTGCCAGCAGTCCCGGGACTAGCTTCAATGAGCAGTTCTTC
TRBJ2-1,many,TRBV28,15,TRBD1,CASSPGQGNYNEQFF,TGTGCCAGCAGTCCTGGACAGGGAAACTACAATGAGCAGTTCTTC
TRBJ1-2,NA,TRBV7-9,16,NA,CASSTAVLAPSYGYTF,TGTGCCAGCAGCACGGCGGTACTCGCCCCTTCTTATGGCTACACCTTC
TRBJ2-1,few,TRBV3-1,13,NA,CASSHADPNEQFF,TGTGCCAGCAGCCACGCTGATCCCAATGAGCAGTTCTTC
TRBJ2-6,few,TRBV15,15,TRBD2,CATSSPGGGANVLTF,TGTGCCACCAGCTCCCCGGGGGGTGGGGCCAACGTCCTGACTTTC
TRBJ2-1,few,TRBV7-3,13,NA,CASSPAPYNEQFF,TGTGCCAGCAGCCCCGCCCCTTACAATGAGCAGTTCTTC
TRBJ2-5,NA,TRBV29-1,13,TRBD1,CSARQGPGETQYF,TGCAGCGCACGACAGGGCCCCGGGGAGACCCAGTACTTC
TRBJ2-4,few,TRBV5-6,13,NA,CASSFGGSDIQYF,TGTGCCAGCAGCTTTGGGGGATCGGACATTCAGTACTTC
TRBJ1-3,NA,TRBV30,15,NA,CAWSHAGRSGNTIYF,TGTGCCTGGAGTCATGCAGGGAGGTCTGGAAACACCATATATTTT
TRBJ2-3,NA,TRBV7-9,14,NA,CASTLPNRVDTQYF,TGTGCCAGCACCTTACCGAACAGGGTAGATACGCAGTATTTT